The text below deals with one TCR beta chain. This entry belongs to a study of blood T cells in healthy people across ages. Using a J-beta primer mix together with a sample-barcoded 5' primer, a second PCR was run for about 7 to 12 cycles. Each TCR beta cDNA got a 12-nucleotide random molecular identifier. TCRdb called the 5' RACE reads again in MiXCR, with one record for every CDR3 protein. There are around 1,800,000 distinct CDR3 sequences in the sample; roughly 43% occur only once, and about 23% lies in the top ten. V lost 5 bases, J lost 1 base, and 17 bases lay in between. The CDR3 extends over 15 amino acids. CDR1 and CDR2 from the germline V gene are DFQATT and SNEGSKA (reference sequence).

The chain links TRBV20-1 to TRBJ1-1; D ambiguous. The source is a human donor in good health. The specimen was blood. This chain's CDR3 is CSAAISARPNTEAFF. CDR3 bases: TGCAGTGCTGCAATCAGCGCCCGGCCGAACACTGAAGCTTTCTTT.